A selection of T cell receptor beta chains follows, all from one sample in a study of blood T cell repertoires in COVID-19. TCRdb keeps only in-frame clones here, not all; method: immunoSEQ multiplex PCR. The sample contains some 100,000 clones, 85% to 90% of which appear only once. Material for sequencing was peripheral blood. The receptors were sampled from a human donor in a cohort sampled during active COVID-19. The CDR3 runs from the conserved cysteine through the conserved F or W. D genes are given only for firm matches. A row's size may be missing; if present it is once, few, many or a size class.

clone size,J gene,D gene,V gene,CDR3 DNA,CDR3 protein
-,TRBJ1-3,-,TRBV9,TGTGCCAGCAGCGTGGGGACAGGAAACACCATATATTTT,CASSVGTGNTIYF
-,TRBJ1-5,TRBD1,TRBV19,TGTGCCAGTAGTTCGACAGGGGTGGGTATCAATCAGCCCCAGCATTTT,CASSSTGVGINQPQHF
-,TRBJ2-1,TRBD2,TRBV24-1,TGTGCCACCAGTGACACTGTCGGGAGGACTAGCAGATACAATGAGCAGTTCTTC,CATSDTVGRTSRYNEQFF
-,TRBJ2-3,TRBD2,TRBV3-1/TRBV3-2,TGTGCCAGCAGGGGGGGATCTAGCGGGAGTGCCACAGATACGCAGTATTTT,CASRGGSSGSATDTQYF
-,TRBJ2-6,TRBD1,TRBV30,TGTGCTTGGGGACAGGGCCACTCTGGGGCCAACGTCCTGACTTTC,CAWGQGHSGANVLTF
-,TRBJ2-7,-,TRBV7-9,TGTGCCAGCAGCCCTAACGGGAACTCCTACGAGCAGTACTTC,CASSPNGNSYEQYF
-,TRBJ1-2,TRBD1,TRBV12-3/TRBV12-4,TGTGCCAGCAGTTTTGACAGGGACTACACCTTC,CASSFDRDYTF
-,TRBJ2-2,TRBD2,TRBV28,TGTGCCAGCAAGATGCCGGGACTAGTGACCGGGGAGCTGTTTTTT,CASKMPGLVTGELFF
-,TRBJ2-1,-,TRBV2,TGTGCCAGCAGTGAAGCGTTAACCGCTACTGAGCAGTTCTTC,CASSEALTATEQFF
-,TRBJ1-2,-,TRBV28,TGTGCCAGCGGGAGGGACAAAGCCCTCTATGGCTACACCTTC,CASGRDKALYGYTF
-,TRBJ2-3,TRBD2,TRBV5-1,TGCGCCAGCAGCTTAGTCGGGGGAATGGCTAGCGGATACCTGACAGATACGCAGTATTTT,CASSLVGGMASGYLTDTQYF
-,TRBJ1-4,-,TRBV11-2,TGTGCCAGCAGCTCATGGGGCAGGGGTGAACTGTTTTTT,CASSSWGRGELFF
once,TRBJ2-1,-,TRBV11-2,TGTGCCAGCAGCTTAGAGTCGGGGGAGCCCTACAATGAGCAGTTCTTC,CASSLESGEPYNEQFF
-,TRBJ2-5,TRBD2,TRBV15,TGTGCCACCAGCAGAGGGCGGGAGAACCAAGAGACCCAGTACTTC,CATSRGRENQETQYF
-,TRBJ1-4,TRBD1,TRBV7-9,TGTGCCAGCAGCTTTTGGACAGGGTCCCCTTCTAATGAAAAACTGTTTTTT,CASSFWTGSPSNEKLFF
-,TRBJ2-1,TRBD2,TRBV18,TGTGCCAGCTCACCGACAGGACTAGCGGGAGACGGGCAGTTCTTC,CASSPTGLAGDGQFF
-,TRBJ2-1,TRBD2,TRBV11-2,TGTGCCAGCACCGCGGGACTAGCGGGAGTAGGCGGTTACAATGAGCAGTTCTTC,CASTAGLAGVGGYNEQFF
once,TRBJ1-1,TRBD1,TRBV11-2,TGTGCCAGCAGCCCGGGACAGGGGAACACTGAAGCTTTCTTT,CASSPGQGNTEAFF
-,TRBJ1-5,-,TRBV6-5,TGTGCCAGCAGTCTCCAGGGAGGTGAGCAGCCCCAGCATTTT,CASSLQGGEQPQHF
-,TRBJ1-3,-,TRBV7-2,TGTGCCAGCAGCTTAAATTCTGCGGGGTTTGGAAACACCATATATTTT,CASSLNSAGFGNTIYF
-,TRBJ1-5,TRBD1,TRBV6-5,TGTGCCAGCAGTTGGACAGGGGGCGATCAGCCCCAGCATTTT,CASSWTGGDQPQHF
-,TRBJ1-2,-,TRBV4-1,TGCGCCAGCAGCCACCCGGCGGGTGGGGACTATGGCTACACCTTC,CASSHPAGGDYGYTF
few,TRBJ1-6,-,TRBV18,TGTGCCAGCTCACCGTGGCAGGGGAGCTCCTATAATTCACCCCTCCACTTT,CASSPWQGSSYNSPLHF
-,TRBJ2-3,-,TRBV6-1,TGTGCCAGCAGTGGCGGGACTTTGTCTACGACAGATACGCAGTATTTT,CASSGGTLSTTDTQYF